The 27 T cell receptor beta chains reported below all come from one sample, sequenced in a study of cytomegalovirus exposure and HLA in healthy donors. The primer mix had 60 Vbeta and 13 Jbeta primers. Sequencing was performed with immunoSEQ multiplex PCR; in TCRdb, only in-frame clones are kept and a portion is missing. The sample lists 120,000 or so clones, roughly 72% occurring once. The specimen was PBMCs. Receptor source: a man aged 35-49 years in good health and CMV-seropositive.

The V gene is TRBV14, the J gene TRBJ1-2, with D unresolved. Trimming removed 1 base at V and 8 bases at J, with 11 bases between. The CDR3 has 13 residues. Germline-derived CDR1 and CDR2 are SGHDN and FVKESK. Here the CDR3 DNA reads TGTGCCAGCAGCCAAGTAGCGATTCGGGGCTACACCTTC. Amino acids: CASSQVAIRGYTF.

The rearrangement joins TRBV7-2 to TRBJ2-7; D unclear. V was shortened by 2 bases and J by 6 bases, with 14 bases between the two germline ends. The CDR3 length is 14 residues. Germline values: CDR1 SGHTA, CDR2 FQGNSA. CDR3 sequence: CASSLLSSISEQYF. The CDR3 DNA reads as TGTGCCAGCAGCTTACTTTCTTCGATTAGCGAGCAGTACTTC.

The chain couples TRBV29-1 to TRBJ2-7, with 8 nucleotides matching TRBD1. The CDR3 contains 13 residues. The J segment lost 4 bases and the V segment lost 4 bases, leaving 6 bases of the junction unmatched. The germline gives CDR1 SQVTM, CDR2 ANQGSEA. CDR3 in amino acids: CSVGGTGGYEQYF. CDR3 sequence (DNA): TGCAGCGTTGGTGGAACAGGGGGATACGAGCAGTACTTC.

The CDR3 loop reads CASSLAGGETQYF. CDR3 nucleotides: TGCGCCAGCAGCTTGGCGGGGGGGGAGACCCAGTACTTC. The rearrangement uses TRBV5-1 and TRBJ2-5; 8 nucleotides match TRBD2. Germline V gene data show CDR1 as SGHRS and CDR2 as YFSETQ. Germline trimming cut 0 bases from V and 5 bases from J; bases unmatched to any gene: 0. The CDR3 loop spans 13 amino acids.

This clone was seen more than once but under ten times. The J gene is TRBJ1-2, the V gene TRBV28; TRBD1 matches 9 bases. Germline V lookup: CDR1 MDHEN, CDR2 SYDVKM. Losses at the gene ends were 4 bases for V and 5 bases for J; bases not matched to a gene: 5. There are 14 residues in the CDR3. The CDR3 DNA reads TGTGCCAGCAGTTCCACCGGGACAGGGTATGGCTACACCTTC. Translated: CASSSTGTGYGYTF.

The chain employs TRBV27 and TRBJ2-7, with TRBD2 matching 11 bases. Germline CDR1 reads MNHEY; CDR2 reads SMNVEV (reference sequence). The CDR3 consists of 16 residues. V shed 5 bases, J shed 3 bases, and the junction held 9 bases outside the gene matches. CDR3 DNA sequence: TGTGCCAGCAGTGCCTCACTAGCGGGAGCGCGCTACGAGCAGTACTTC. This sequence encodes CASSASLAGARYEQYF.

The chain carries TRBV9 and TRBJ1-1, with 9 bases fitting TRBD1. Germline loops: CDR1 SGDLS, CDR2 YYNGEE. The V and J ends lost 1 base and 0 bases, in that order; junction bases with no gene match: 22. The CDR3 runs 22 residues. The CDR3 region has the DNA TGTGCCAGCAGCGTACTCTCGCTCCCGTTCGGGACAGGGTCTCACATGAACACTGAAGCTTTCTTT. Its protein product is CASSVLSLPFGTGSHMNTEAFF. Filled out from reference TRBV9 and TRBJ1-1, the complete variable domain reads DSGVTQTPKHLITATGQRVTLRCSPRSGDLSVYWYQQSLDQGLQFLIQYYNGEERAKGNILERFSAQQFPDLHSELNLSSLELGDSALYFCASSVLSLPFGTGSHMNTEAFFGQGTRLTVV.

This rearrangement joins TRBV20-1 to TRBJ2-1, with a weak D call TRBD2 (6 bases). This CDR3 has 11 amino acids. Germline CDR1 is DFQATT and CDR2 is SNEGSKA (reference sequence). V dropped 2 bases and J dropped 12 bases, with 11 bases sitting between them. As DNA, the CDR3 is TGCAGTGCTAGAAAGGCGGGAACGCAGTTCTTC. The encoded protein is CSARKAGTQFF.

CDR3 loop: CASSFKPGSYEQYF. CDR3 sequence (DNA): TGTGCCAGCAGTTTTAAGCCAGGGTCCTACGAGCAGTACTTC. The J gene is TRBJ2-7, the V gene TRBV28; a possible D gene is TRBD1 (5 bases). The CDR3 contains 14 residues. V lost 3 bases to trimming and J lost 1 base, with 10 bases between them. Per germline, CDR1 MDHEN and CDR2 SYDVKM.

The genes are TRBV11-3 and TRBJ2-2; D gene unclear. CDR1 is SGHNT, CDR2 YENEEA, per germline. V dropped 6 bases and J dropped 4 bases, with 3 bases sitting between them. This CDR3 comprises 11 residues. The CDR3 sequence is CASRSTGELFF. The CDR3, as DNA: TGTGCCAGCAGGAGCACCGGGGAGCTGTTTTTT.

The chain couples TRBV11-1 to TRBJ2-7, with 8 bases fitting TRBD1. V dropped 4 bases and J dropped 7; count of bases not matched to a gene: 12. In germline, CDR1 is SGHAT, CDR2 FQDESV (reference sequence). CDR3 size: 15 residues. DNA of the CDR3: TGTGCCAGCAGCTCGTTCCCAGGGGGCCAGTTAGAGCAGTACTTC. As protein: CASSSFPGGQLEQYF.

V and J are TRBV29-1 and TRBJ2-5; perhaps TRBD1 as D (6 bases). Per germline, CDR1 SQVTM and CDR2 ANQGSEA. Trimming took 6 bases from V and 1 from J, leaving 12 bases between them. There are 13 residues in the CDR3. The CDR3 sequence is CSVDGQIQETQYF. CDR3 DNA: TGCAGCGTAGATGGACAGATCCAAGAGACCCAGTACTTC.

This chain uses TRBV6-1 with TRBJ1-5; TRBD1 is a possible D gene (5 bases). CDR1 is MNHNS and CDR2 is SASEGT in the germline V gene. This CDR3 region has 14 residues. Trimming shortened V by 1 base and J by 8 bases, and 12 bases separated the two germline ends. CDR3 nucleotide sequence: TGTGCCAGCAGTGAAGAGAAGGGGAATAAGCCCCAGCATTTT. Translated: CASSEEKGNKPQHF.

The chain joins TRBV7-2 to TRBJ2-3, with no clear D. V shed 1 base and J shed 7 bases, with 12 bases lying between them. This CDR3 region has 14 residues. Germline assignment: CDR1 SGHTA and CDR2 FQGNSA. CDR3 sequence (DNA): TGTGCCAGCAGCTTAGGGGTAAGCGTGAATACGCAGTATTTT. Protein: CASSLGVSVNTQYF.

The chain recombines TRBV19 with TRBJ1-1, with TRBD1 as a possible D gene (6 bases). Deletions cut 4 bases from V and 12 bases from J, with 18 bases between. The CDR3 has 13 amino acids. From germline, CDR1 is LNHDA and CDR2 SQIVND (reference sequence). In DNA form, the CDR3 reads TGTGCCAGTAGTACAGGGGCCGTAGATATGTCTTTCTTT. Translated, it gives CASSTGAVDMSFF.

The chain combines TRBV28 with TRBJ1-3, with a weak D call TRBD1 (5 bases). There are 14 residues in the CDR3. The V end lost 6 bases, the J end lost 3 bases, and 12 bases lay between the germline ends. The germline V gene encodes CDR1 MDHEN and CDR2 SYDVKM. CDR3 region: CASSLVGGGNTIYF. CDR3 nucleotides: TGTGCCAGCAGCTTGGTGGGGGGTGGAAACACCATATATTTT.

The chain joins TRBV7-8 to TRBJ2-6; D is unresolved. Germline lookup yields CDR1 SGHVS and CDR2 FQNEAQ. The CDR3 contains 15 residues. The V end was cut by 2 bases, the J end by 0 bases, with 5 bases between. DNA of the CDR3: TGTGCCAGCAGCTTAAGCCTCTCTGGGGCCAACGTCCTGACTTTC. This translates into CASSLSLSGANVLTF.

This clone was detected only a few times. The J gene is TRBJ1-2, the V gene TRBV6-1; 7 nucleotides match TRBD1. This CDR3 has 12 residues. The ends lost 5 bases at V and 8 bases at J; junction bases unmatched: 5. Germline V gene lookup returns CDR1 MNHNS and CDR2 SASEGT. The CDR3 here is CASSQGVGGYTF. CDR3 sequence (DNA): TGTGCCAGCAGTCAGGGGGTTGGGGGCTACACCTTC.

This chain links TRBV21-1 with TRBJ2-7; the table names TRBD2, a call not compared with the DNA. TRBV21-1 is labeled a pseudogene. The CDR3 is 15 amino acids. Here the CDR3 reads CASSKTSGGAGEQYF. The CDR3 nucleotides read TGTGCCAGCAGCAAGACTAGCGGGGGGGCGGGCGAGCAGTACTTC.

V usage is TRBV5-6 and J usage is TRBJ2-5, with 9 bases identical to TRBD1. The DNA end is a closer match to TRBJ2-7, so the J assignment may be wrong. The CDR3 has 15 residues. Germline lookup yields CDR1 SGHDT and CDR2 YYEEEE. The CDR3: CASSTLGQGLYEQYF. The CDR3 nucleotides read TGTGCCAGCAGCACCCTGGGACAGGGTCTGTACGAGCAGTACTTC.

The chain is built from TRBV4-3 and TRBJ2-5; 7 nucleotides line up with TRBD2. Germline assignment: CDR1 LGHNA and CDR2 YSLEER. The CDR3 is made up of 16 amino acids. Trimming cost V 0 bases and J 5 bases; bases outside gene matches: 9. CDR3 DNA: TGCGCCAGCAGCCAAGATGGGGGGGAGTCTTGGGAGACCCAGTACTTC. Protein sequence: CASSQDGGESWETQYF.

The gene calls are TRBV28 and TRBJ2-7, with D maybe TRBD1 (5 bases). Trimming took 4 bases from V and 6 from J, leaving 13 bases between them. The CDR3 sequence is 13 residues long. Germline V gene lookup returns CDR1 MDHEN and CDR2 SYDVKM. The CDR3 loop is CASSSRTISEQYF. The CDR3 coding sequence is TGTGCCAGCAGTTCCAGGACAATTTCCGAGCAGTACTTC.

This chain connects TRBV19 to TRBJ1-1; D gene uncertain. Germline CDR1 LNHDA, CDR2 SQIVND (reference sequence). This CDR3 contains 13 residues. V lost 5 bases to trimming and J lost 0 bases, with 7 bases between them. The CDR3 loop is CASSAQMNTEAFF. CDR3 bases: TGTGCCAGTAGTGCACAGATGAACACTGAAGCTTTCTTT.

CDR3 in DNA: TGCGCCAGCAGCCAGATAACCGGGACAGGGGGGTCCTACGAGCAGTACTTC. Translation gives CASSQITGTGGSYEQYF. This rearrangement joins TRBV4-3 to TRBJ2-7; 11 bases match TRBD1. The CDR3 contains 17 residues. Germline CDR1 LGHNA, CDR2 YSLEER. The J segment lost 1 base and the V segment lost 3 bases, leaving 8 bases of the junction unmatched.

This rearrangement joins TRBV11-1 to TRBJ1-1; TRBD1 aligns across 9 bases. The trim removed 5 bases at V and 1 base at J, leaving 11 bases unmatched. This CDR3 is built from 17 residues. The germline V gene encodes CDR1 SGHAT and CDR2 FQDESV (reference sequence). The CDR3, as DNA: TGTGCCAGCAGCCAGACGGGGTCGGGACAGGGGAACACTGAAGCTTTCTTT. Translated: CASSQTGSGQGNTEAFF.

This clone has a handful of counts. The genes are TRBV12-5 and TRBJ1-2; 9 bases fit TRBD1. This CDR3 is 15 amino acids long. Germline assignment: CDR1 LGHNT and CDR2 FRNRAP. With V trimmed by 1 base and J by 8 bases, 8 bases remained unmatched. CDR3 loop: CASGLGTGTGSGYTF. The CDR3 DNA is TGTGCTAGTGGTTTGGGAACCGGGACAGGGAGCGGCTACACCTTC.

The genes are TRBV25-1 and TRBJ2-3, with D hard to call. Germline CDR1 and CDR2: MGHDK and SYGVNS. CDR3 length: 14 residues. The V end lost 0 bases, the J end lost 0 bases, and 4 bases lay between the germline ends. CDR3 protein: CASSEYSSTDTQYF. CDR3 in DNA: TGTGCCAGCAGTGAATATTCTAGCACAGATACGCAGTATTTT.